The present entry profiles one TCR beta chain with its context. The antigen it binds to is not known. No much larger clone exists at a distance of one base, and base qualities are not known. The source of the sample is a study of graft-versus-host responses after intestinal transplantation (dated by TCRdb to the early 2020s). For the wider study: The transplants that recipients received were multivisceral, liver-intestinal, or isolated intestinal. Anti-thymocyte globulin induction was given to all recipients, followed by maintenance tacrolimus and steroids for around three years. After intestinal transplantation, graft-versus-host and host-versus-graft alloreactive T cell clones were followed in the graft, circulation and bone marrow using bulk TCR-beta CDR3 sequencing. Alloreactive clones were identified by sequencing pre-transplant mixed lymphocyte reaction products and comparing these products with unstimulated pre-transplant donor and recipient T cells. The cohort enrolled 20 to 25 intestinal transplant recipients, one of whom was a retransplant, and a few patients without pretransplant specimens were excluded. A peak of at least 4% donor T cells among recipient peripheral blood mononuclear cells was the definition used for donor T cell macrochimerism. Samples from three later patients were sequenced in-house on an Illumina MiSeq with MiXCR processing rather than by the commercial service.

The receptor library was made with the immunoSEQ multiplex PCR assay. For most patients, genomic DNA was isolated with the Qiagen DNeasy Blood and Tissue Kit and shipped frozen to Adaptive Biotechnologies for TCR sequencing. High-throughput TCR-beta CDR3 sequencing of genomic DNA from most patients was performed by Adaptive Biotechnologies. The original methods were these. TCR sequencing data were retrieved from Adaptive's ImmunoSEQ software for 15 to 20 patients, whereas three other patients were processed with MiXCR and VDJtools. To correct CD4 versus CD8 sorting errors, any sequence found in both subsets at a frequency ratio below 5:1 was removed. CDR3 nucleotide sequences shared by donor and recipient were removed because the origin of these sequences could not be assigned. At least 2-fold expansion over unstimulated cells and a minimum CFSE-low frequency of 0.002% (template counts) or 0.001% (read counts) were required for clones to be classified as alloreactive. Clones detected in sequenced pre-transplant spleen, lymph node, or MLR CFSE-low populations of the donor or recipient were defined as mappable. The cumulative frequency of alloreactive clones was calculated as a percentage of all sequences, weighted by copy number. Here the immuneACCESS table is served through TCRdb, limited to in-frame sequences with V and J called. Missing clones are a known gap in these copies; in checked studies unresolved V genes cover under half, and the rest lacks a known reason. The V and J calls and clone size are taken from that table; D and trimming were inferred from the DNA. The table for this sample lists roughly 92,000 clones; about 88% of them were counted only once. Roughly 0.3% of the sample goes to the ten largest clones.

This specimen's time point label, interpreted: cells obtained before transplantation from donor or recipient. CD3+CD4+ and CD3+CD8+ populations were FACS-sorted from unstimulated pre-transplant donor and recipient cells taken from spleen or lymph nodes. Summary of the overall study and its limitations: The conclusions were limited by the relatively low number and heterogeneity of the intestinal transplant patients. GvH clones were detected in recipient bone marrow, and some of these GvH clones were observed earlier in ileal mucosa or blood, consistent with an intestinal mucosal origin. In the allografts of patients with donor T cell macrochimerism, GvH to HvG T cell clonal ratios were high. Early after transplant, declines in HvG clones were associated with peak levels of circulating GvH clones.

The receptor's source is a human donor who was the organ donor for an intestinal transplant. The source material was unstimulated CD4+ T cells sorted from spleen or lymph node cells, sampled before transplant.

The CDR3 region: CASSLATGGYNEQFF. The nucleotide sequence reads as follows: TGCGCCAGCAGCTTGGCGACCGGAGGCTACAATGAGCAGTTCTTC. This chain is built from TRBV5-1 and TRBJ2-1; the D region possibly corresponds to TRBD2 (5 bases align). Deletion took 0 bases off V and 3 bases off J, with a span of 10 bases between the germline ends. Via the germline V gene, CDR1 is SGHRS and CDR2 YFSETQ. CDR3 length: 15 amino acids, cysteine to phenylalanine. CDR3 DNA is the only sequence kept; it has 45 bases, read in frame from the first base.